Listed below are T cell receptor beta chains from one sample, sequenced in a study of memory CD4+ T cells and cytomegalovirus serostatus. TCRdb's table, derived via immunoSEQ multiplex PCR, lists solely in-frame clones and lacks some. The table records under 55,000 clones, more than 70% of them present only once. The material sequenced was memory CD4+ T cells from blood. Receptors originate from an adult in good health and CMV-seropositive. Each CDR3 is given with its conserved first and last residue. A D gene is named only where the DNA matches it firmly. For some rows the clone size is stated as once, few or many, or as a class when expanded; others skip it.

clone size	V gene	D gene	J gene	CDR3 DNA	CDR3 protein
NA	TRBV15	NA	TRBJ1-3	TGTGCCACCAGCAGAGGGGGGAGCTCTGGAAACACCATATATTTT	CATSRGGSSGNTIYF
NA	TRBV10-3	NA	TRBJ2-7	TGTGCCATCACCGGGGAACGGGGATACGAGCAGTACTTC	CAITGERGYEQYF
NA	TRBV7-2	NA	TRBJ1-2	TGTGCCAGCAGCTTACCCGGACAGTTCTATGGCTACACCTTC	CASSLPGQFYGYTF
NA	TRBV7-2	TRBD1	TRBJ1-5	TGTGCCAGCAGCTTTCGACAGGGACAGCAGCCCCAGCATTTT	CASSFRQGQQPQHF
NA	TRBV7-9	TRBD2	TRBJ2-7	TGTGCCAGCAGCATTGGGACTAGCGGGCGCAGCTCCTACGAGCAGTACTTC	CASSIGTSGRSSYEQYF
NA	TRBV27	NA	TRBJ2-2	TGTGCCAGCAGTTTGACTAGGGGTGAGAGCGGGGAGCTGTTTTTT	CASSLTRGESGELFF
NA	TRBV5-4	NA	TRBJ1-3	TGTGCCAGCAGCTCCGCCGGCGGGGGTACGAGCACCATATATTTT	CASSSAGGGTSTIYF
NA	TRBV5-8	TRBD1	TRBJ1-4	TGTGCCAGCAGTCGGGAGGACAGGAGTAATGAAAAACTGTTTTTT	CASSREDRSNEKLFF
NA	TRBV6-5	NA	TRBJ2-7	TGTGCCAGCAGTCTTAGCGCATACTCCTACGAGCAGTACTTC	CASSLSAYSYEQYF
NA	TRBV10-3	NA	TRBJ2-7	TGTGCCATCAGTGCAGGGGACGAGCAGTACTTC	CAISAGDEQYF
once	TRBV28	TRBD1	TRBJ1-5	TGTGCCAGCTCCATCTCCGGGACAGGGGCGAGGGTTCAGCCCCAGCATTTT	CASSISGTGARVQPQHF
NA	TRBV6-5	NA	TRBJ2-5	TGTGCCAGCAGTTACGCGAGACATGCCCAAGAGACCCAGTACTTC	CASSYARHAQETQYF
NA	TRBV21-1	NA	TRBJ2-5	TGTGCCAGCAGCAAAAGGACAGCCCCAGGGGAGACCCAGTACTTC	CASSKRTAPGETQYF
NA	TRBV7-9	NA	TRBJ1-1	TGTGCCAGCAGCTTAGGCGAGGTCCGTGAAGCTTTCTTT	CASSLGEVREAFF
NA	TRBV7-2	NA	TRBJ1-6	TGTGCCAGCAGCTTAGGCAATCCCCACTCACCCCTCCACTTT	CASSLGNPHSPLHF
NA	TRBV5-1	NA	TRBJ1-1	TGCGCCAGCAGCTTGGTAGTTTCCACGAACACTGAAGCTTTCTTT	CASSLVVSTNTEAFF
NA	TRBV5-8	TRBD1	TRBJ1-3	TGTGCCAGCAGTACCCGGGACAGAAGAAACACCATATATTTT	CASSTRDRRNTIYF
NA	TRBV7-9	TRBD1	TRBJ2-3	TGTGCCAGCAGCTTAGGATCAGGGGGCGCAGATACGCAGTATTTT	CASSLGSGGADTQYF
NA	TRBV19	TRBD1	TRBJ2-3	TGTGCCAGTAGTATCAGGGACAGGGGGTCCACCTTGGAGTTT	CASSIRDRGSTLEF
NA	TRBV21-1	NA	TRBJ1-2	TGTGCCAGCATCCTTCCTCCTACCGAGGGCGGCTACACCTTC	CASILPPTEGGYTF
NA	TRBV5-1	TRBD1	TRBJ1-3	TGCGCCAGCAGCTCCCAGGGGGCTACTGGAAACACCATATATTTT	CASSSQGATGNTIYF
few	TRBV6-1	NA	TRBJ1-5	TGTGCCAGCGTACAGGGATCCGGCCCCGGGCAGCCCCAGCATTTT	CASVQGSGPGQPQHF
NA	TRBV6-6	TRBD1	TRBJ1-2	TGTGCCAGCAGTTTAGACAGGGTGGGTGGCTACACCTTC	CASSLDRVGGYTF
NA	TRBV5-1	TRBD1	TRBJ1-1	TGCGCCAGCAGTTTAGGACAGGGGGCCTTTTCTCGTCCAGCTTTCTTT	CASSLGQGAFSRPAFF
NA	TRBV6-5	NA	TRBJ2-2	TGTGCCAGCAGTTACTCGAGGCAGGCGAACACCGGGGAGCTGTTTTTT	CASSYSRQANTGELFF
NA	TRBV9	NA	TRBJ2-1	TGTGCCAGCAGCGTAGACGGGAGATCGTATGAGCAGTTCTTC	CASSVDGRSYEQFF
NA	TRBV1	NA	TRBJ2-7	TGCACCAGCAGCCATAACACGGTTACTAGCGGGAGCCTCTCCTACGAGCAGTACTTC	CTSSHNTVTSGSLSYEQYF
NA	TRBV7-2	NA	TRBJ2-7	TGTGCCAGCGGCAGGGTGGCCTACGAGCAGTACTTC	CASGRVAYEQYF
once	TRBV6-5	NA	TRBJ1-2	TGTGCCAGCAGTTACGGTCCCTATGGCTACACCTTC	CASSYGPYGYTF
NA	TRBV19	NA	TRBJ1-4	TGTGCCAGTAGTAGCCCGCGGTCCTTAGGTGAAAAACTGTTTTTT	CASSSPRSLGEKLFF
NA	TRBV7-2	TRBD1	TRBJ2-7	TGTGCCAGCAGTTCCACCGGGACAGGGGGCGTGACAGACGAGCAGTACTTC	CASSSTGTGGVTDEQYF
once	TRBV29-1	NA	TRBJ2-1	TGCAGCGCCCCCCCATACCCCGGTTACAATGAGCAGTTCTTC	CSAPPYPGYNEQFF
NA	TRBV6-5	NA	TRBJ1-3	TGTGCCAGCGCCCAGGGGCTCTCTGGAAACACCATATATTTT	CASAQGLSGNTIYF
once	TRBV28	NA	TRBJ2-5	TGTGCCAGCAGCGTGACTCTTGAGACCCAGTACTTC	CASSVTLETQYF
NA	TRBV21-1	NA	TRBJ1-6	TGTGCCAGTTCCGACAGGGATAATTCACCCCTCCACTTT	CASSDRDNSPLHF
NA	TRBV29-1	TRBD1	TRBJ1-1	TGCAGCGTTGGGACAGGCTCTAGGCGTTTGGGGTTGGGAGCTTTCTTT	CSVGTGSRRLGLGAFF
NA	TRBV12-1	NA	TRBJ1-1	TGTGCCAGCAGCGGGGGGGAGGGTACTGAAGCTTTCTTT	CASSGGEGTEAFF
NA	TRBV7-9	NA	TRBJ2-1	TGTGCCAGCAGCTTAAGACAATACAATGAGCAGTTCTTC	CASSLRQYNEQFF
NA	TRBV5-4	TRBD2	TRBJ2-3	TGTGCCAGCAGCCTCAATCAAGCGGGAGTAACAGATACGCAGTATTTT	CASSLNQAGVTDTQYF
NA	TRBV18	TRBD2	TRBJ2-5	TGTGCCAGCTCACGTCTACTAGCGGGGGGAGAAGAGACCCAGTACTTC	CASSRLLAGGEETQYF
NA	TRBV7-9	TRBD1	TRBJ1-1	TGTGCCAGCAGCTACGGACAGGGGGCCGCTGAAGCTTTCTTT	CASSYGQGAAEAFF
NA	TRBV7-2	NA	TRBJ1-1	TGTGCCAGCAGCTTAGTGGGGCCTCTCCCCGTTAACACTGAAGCTTTCTTT	CASSLVGPLPVNTEAFF
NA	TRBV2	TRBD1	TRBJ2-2	TGTGCCAGCAGTGAAAGCAGGGGGCGTTCGAAGTTCGGGGAGCTGTTTTTT	CASSESRGRSKFGELFF
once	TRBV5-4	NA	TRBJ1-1	TGTGCCAGCAGCACCCCAGCCCTCCGGGGGGGGGCAATTGAAGCTTTCTTT	CASSTPALRGGAIEAFF
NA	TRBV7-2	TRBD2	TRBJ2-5	TGTGCCAGCAGCCAGGGTACTAGCGGGAGAGGAGAGACCCAGTACTTC	CASSQGTSGRGETQYF
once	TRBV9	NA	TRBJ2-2	TGTGCCAGCAGCGTAGGGGGGTTGGGCACCTACACCGGGGAGCTGTTTTTT	CASSVGGLGTYTGELFF
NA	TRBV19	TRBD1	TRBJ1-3	TGTGCCACCGGACAGGGGGCGAGGGGAAACACCATATATTTT	CATGQGARGNTIYF
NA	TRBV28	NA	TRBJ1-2	TGTGCCAGCAGTTTTCAGGGGACCAACTATGGCTACACCTTC	CASSFQGTNYGYTF